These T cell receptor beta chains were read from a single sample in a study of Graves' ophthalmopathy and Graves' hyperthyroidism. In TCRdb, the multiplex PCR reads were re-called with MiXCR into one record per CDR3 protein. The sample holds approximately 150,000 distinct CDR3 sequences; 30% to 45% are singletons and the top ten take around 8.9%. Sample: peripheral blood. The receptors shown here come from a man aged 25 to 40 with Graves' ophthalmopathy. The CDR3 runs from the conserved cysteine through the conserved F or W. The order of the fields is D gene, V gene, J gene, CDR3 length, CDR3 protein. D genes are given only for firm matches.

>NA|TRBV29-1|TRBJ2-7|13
CSVEGGTSGEQYF
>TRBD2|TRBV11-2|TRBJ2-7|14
CASSWTSRPYEQYF
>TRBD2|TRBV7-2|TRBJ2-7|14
CASSRELAFYEQYF
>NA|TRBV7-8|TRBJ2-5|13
CASSFPGVETQYF
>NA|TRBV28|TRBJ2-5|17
CASSLGEGVTRGETQYF
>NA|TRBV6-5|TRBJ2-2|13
CASSPVEAGELFF
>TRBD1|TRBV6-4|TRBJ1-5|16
CASSDYRGRGHQPQHF
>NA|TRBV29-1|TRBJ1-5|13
CSVAGAGNQPQHF
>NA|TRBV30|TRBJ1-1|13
CAWSVKGNTEAFF
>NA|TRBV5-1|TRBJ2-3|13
CASTQGSTDTQYF
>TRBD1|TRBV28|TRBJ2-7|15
CASSFPGTVRPKQYF
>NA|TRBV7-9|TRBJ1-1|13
CASSLAWGTEAFF
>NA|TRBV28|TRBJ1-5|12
CASSLNPQPQHF
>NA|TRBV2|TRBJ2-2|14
CASSRQPNTGELFF
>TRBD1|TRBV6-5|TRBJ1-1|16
CASSYSRAGTDPEAFF
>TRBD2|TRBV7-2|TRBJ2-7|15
CASSIVSGSKYEQYF
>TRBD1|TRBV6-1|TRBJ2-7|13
CASSRDSNYEQYF
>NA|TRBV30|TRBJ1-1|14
CAWAPGVLNTEAFF
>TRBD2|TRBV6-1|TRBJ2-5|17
CASSEARLAGAQETQYF
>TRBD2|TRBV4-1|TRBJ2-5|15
CASSQLAGGPKTQYF
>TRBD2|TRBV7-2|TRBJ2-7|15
CASSRSGGSSYEQYF
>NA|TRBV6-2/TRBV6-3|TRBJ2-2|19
CASSYSEFEGRLNTGELFF
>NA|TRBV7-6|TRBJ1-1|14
CASSPINRNTEAFF
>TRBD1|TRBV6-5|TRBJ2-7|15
CASSYQGARGYEQYF
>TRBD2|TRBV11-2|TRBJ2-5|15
CASSLTLAGKEAQYF
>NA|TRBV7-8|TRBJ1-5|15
CASSRSAGGNQPQHF
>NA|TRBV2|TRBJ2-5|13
CASSGGREETQYF
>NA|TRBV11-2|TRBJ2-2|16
CASSLVRDGSGGELFF
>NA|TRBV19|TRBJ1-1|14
CASSIRWDSTEAFF
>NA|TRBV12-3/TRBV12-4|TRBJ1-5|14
CASSTMGFGQPQHF
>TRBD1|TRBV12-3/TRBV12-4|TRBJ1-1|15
CASSLAGDRPPEAFF
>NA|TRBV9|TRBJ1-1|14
CASSVGGFATEAFF
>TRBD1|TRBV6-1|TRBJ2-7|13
CASRTGTTYEQYF
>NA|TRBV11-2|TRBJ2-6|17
CASSFRVLSTGANVLTF
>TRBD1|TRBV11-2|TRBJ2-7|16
CASSPASGQGFREQYF
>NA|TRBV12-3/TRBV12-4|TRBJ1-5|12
CASRAANQPQHF
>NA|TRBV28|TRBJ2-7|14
CASSEQPPRYEQYF
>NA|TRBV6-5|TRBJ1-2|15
CASSYSQDRNYGYTF
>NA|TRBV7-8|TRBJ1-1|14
CASSLGPKNTEAFF
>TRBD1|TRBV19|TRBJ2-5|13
CASSIGQGQTQYF
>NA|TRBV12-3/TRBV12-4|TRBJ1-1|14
CASRRTEGATEAFF